The 5 T cell receptor beta chains below were found in one sample sequenced in a study of shared clonotypes between healthy human individuals. Method: immunoSEQ multiplex PCR; TCRdb's copy keeps in-frame clones and lacks some. The sample holds millions of clones, 80% to 95% seen once. Sequenced material: naive CD4+ T cells from PBMCs. Stated subset: CD45RA+ positively selected. These receptors originate from a man between 18 and 29 years old in good health. Some clones in this sample may be carry-over from other donors' samples.

The V gene is TRBV15, the J gene TRBJ2-6; D is ambiguous. The ends were cut back, 6 bases at V and 4 bases at J, with 16 bases in the middle. Germline V gives CDR1 LNHNV, CDR2 YYDKDF (reference sequence). CDR3 length: 16 residues. This CDR3 reads CATSRLGESGANVLTF. CDR3 DNA: TGTGCCACCAGTCGACTTGGAGAGTCCGGGGCCAACGTCCTGACTTTC.

The rearrangement links TRBV28 to TRBJ2-6; the D is unclear. The CDR3 has 16 amino acids. V was cut by 2 bases and J by 2 bases, with 10 bases left in between. From germline, CDR1 is MDHEN and CDR2 SYDVKM. The CDR3 DNA reads TGTGCCAGCAGTTTAAGTACACGGACTGGGGCCAACGTCCTGACTTTC. This encodes CASSLSTRTGANVLTF.

The chain employs TRBV5-5 and TRBJ2-5, with D uncertain. Deletions cut 0 bases from V and 2 bases from J, with 14 bases between. The germline V gene has CDR1 SGHKS and CDR2 YYEKEE (reference sequence). This CDR3 is 16 amino acids long. CDR3 nucleotide sequence: TGTGCCAGCAGCTTGGGGTGGGTCCCCCCTCAAGAGACCCAGTACTTC. This encodes CASSLGWVPPQETQYF.

V and J are TRBV5-4 and TRBJ2-3; TRBD1 matches at 12 bases. Germline assignment: CDR1 SGHNT and CDR2 YYREEE (reference sequence). With 6 bases clipped from V and 10 bases from J, the junction kept 15 bases outside the gene matches. The CDR3 is 16 amino acids. The CDR3 reads CASTDWGQGARGAQYF. The CDR3 region has the DNA TGTGCCAGCACCGACTGGGGACAGGGGGCGCGGGGGGCGCAGTATTTT.

This sequence joins TRBV28 and TRBJ2-1; 9 positions match TRBD1. Looked up from germline, CDR1 is MDHEN and CDR2 is SYDVKM. V dropped 3 bases and J dropped 9; count of bases not matched to a gene: 6. The CDR3 extends over 14 amino acids. CDR3 region: CASSFQTGGREQFF. The CDR3 region has the DNA TGTGCCAGCAGTTTTCAAACAGGGGGCCGTGAGCAGTTCTTC.